The 3 T cell receptor beta chains reported below all come from one sample, sequenced in a study of early T cells in non-severe SARS-CoV-2 infection. TCRdb analysed the 5' RACE reads with MiXCR anew, one entry per CDR3 protein. The sample lists some 50,000 distinct CDR3 sequences, about 9.1% occurring once. Sequenced sample: whole blood. The receptors derive from an adult who was a healthcare worker with PCR-confirmed SARS-CoV-2 infection or an uninfected control (not recorded which).

This clonotype showed up just a few times. This chain uses TRBV6-7 with TRBJ2-2; D possibly corresponds to TRBD2 (5 bases). TRBV6-7 belongs to the ORF category, with a function that is uncertain. The CDR3 totals 14 residues. V was cut by 0 bases and J by 5 bases, with 7 bases left in between. The DNA of the CDR3 is TGTGCCAGCAGTTACTCGGAGGAGACCGGGGAGCTGTTTTTT. Translating it yields CASSYSEETGELFF.

This clonotype was counted between two and nine times. The chain joins TRBV24-1 to TRBJ2-3; possible D gene TRBD2, 6 bases. The V gene lost 3 bases and the J gene lost 0 bases, with 6 bases spanning the gap. Germline-derived CDR1 and CDR2 are KGHDR and SFDVKD. This CDR3 is built from 14 residues. Written as DNA, the CDR3 is TGTGCCACCAGTGATGCGGGGAGCACAGATACGCAGTATTTT. The encoded protein is CATSDAGSTDTQYF.

This clonotype showed up many times. CDR3 nucleotide sequence: TGCAGCGTACAGGTTAACACCGGGGAGCTGTTTTTT. The encoded protein is CSVQVNTGELFF. The V and J genes are TRBV29-1 and TRBJ2-2, with TRBD1 as a possible D gene (5 bases). This CDR3 contains 12 residues. The V and J ends lost 6 bases and 2 bases respectively, with 7 bases between them. The germline gives CDR1 SQVTM, CDR2 ANQGSEA.